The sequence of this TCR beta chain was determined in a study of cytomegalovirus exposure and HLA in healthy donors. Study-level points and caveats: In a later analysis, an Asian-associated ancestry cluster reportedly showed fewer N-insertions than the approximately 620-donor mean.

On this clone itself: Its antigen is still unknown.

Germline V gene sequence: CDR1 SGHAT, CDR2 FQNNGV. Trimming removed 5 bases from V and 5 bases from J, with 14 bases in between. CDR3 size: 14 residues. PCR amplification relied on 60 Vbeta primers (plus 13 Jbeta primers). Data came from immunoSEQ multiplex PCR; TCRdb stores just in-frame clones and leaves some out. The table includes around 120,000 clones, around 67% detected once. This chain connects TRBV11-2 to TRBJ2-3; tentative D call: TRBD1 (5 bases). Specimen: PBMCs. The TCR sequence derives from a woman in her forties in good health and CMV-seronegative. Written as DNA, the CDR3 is TGTGCCAGCAGCGACGGCAGGGTCCAAGATACGCAGTATTTT. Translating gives CASSDGRVQDTQYF.